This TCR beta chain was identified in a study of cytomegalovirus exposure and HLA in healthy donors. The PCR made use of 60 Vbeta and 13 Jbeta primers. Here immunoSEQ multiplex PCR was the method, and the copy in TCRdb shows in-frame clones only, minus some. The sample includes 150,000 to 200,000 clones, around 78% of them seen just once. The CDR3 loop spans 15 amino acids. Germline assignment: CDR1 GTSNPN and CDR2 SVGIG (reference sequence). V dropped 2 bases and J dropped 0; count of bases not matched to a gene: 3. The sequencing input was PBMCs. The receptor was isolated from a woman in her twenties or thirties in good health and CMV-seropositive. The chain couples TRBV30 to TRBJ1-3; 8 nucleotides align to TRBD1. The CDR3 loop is CAWSRTGNSGNTIYF. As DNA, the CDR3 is TGTGCCTGGAGTCGGACAGGGAACTCTGGAAACACCATATATTTT.